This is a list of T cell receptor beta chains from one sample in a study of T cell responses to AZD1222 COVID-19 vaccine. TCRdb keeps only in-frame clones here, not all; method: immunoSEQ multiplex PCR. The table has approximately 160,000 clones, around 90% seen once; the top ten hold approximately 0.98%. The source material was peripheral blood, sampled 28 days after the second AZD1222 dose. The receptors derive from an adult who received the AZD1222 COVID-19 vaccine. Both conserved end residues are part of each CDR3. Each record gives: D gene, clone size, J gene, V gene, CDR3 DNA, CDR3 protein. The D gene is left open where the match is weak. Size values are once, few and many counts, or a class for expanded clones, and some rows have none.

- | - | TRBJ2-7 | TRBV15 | TGTGCCACCAGCAGAAGACAGCCCGTCACCACCTACGAGCAGTACTTC | CATSRRQPVTTYEQYF
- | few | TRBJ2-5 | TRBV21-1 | TGTGCCAGCAGCATCTGGAGGCGGGAGTGTGAGACCCAGTACTTC | CASSIWRRECETQYF
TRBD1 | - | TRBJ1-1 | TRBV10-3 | TGTGCCATCATCACAGGGGGTGAAGCTTTCTTT | CAIITGGEAFF
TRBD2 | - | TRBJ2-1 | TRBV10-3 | TGTGCCATGGGGGTAGCGGGGCGCAATGAGCAGTTCTTC | CAMGVAGRNEQFF
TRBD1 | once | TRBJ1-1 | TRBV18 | TGTGCCAGCTCACTACAGGGGCAATACGCTGAAGCTTTCTTT | CASSLQGQYAEAFF
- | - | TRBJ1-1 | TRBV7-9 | TGTGCCAGCAGCTTAGCCCCCCCTAGAATGGGCACTGAAGCTTTCTTT | CASSLAPPRMGTEAFF
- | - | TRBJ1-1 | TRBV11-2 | TGTGCCAGCAGCTTGGGCTTGGGGGCTAGAGGGACTTTCTTT | CASSLGLGARGTFF
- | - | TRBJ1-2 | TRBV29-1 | TGCAGCGTTGTCAGTTATCGGACAGAGGGGGTCTATGGCTACACCTTC | CSVVSYRTEGVYGYTF
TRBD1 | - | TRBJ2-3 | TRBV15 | TGTGCCACCAGCAGGACCCCGGGACAGGGCTCATTGGAGTTGGCAGATACGCAGTATTTT | CATSRTPGQGSLELADTQYF
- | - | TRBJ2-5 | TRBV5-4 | TGTGCCAGCAGCTTGGCCGGGGCAGGGGAAGAGACCCAGTACTTC | CASSLAGAGEETQYF